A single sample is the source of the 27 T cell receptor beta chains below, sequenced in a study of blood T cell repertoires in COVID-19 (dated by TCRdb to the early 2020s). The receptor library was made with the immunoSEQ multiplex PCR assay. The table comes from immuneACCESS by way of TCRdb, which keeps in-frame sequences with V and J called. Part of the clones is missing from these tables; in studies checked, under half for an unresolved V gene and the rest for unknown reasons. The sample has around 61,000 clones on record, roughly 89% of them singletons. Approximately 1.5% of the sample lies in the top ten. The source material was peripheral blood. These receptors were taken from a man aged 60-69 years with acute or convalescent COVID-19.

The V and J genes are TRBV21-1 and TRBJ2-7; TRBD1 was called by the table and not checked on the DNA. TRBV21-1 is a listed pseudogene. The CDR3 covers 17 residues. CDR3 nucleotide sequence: TGTGCCAGCAGCAAAGAGGGTAAGGGACAGGGCTTTTACGAGCAGTACTTC. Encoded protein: CASSKEGKGQGFYEQYF.

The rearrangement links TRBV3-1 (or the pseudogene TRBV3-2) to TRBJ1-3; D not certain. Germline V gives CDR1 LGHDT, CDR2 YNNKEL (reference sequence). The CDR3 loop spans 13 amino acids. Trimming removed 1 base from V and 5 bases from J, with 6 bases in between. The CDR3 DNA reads TGTGCCAGCAGCCAAGGAGATAGAAACACCATATATTTT. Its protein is CASSQGDRNTIYF.

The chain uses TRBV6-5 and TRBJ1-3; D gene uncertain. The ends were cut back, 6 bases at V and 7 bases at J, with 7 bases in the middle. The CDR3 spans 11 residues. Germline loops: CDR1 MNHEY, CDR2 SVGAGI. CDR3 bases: TGTGCCAGCAGAAGAGGGAACACCATATATTTT. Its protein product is CASRRGNTIYF.

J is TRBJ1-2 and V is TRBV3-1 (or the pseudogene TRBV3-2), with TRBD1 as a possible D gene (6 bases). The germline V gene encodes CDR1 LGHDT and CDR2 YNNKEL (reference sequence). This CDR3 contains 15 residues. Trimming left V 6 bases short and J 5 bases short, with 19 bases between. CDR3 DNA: TGTGCCAGCAGACCTAACAGGGATATCGAGTATGGCTACACCTTC. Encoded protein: CASRPNRDIEYGYTF.

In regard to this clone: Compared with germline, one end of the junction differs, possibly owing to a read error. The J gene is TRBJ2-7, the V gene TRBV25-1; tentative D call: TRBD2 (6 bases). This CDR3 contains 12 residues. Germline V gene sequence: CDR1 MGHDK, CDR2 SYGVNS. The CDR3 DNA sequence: TGTGCCAGCAGTGAATTTCGCGGAGGGGCCTCTTTC. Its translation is CASSEFRGGASF.

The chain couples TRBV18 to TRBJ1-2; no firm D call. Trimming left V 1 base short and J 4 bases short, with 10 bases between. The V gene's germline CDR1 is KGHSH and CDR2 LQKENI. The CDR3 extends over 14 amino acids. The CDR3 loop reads CASSPQHSPYGYTF. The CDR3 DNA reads TGTGCCAGCTCACCACAACACAGCCCCTATGGCTACACCTTC.

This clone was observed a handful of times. CDR3 amino acids: CASSAGVPGSSYEQYF. The DNA of the CDR3 is TGTGCCAGCAGCGCGGGGGTGCCAGGGAGCTCCTACGAGCAGTACTTC. The V gene is TRBV7-7, the J gene TRBJ2-7, with 7 positions matching TRBD2. The CDR3 consists of 16 residues. V dropped 5 bases and J dropped 0; count of bases not matched to a gene: 10. Per the germline V gene, CDR1 is SSHAT and CDR2 is FNYEAQ (reference sequence).

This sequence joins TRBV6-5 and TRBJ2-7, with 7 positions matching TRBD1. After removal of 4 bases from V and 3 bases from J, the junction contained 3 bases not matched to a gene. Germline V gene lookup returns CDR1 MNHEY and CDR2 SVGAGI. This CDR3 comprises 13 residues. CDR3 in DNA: TGTGCCAGCAGTTTGTACAGGGGCTACGAGCAGTACTTC. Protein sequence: CASSLYRGYEQYF.

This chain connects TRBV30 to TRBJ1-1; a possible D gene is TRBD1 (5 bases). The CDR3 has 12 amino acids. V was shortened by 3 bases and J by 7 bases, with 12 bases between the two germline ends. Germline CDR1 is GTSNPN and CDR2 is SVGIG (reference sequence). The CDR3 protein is CAWRPDSLEAFF. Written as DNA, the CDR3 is TGTGCCTGGAGACCCGACAGTCTTGAAGCTTTCTTT.

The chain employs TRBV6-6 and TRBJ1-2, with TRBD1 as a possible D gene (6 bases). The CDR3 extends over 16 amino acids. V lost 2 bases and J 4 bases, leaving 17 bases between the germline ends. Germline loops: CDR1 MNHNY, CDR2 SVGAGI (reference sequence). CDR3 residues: CASSYRHQGGGYGYTF. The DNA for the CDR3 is TGTGCCAGCAGTTACCGACACCAGGGAGGGGGCTATGGCTACACCTTC.

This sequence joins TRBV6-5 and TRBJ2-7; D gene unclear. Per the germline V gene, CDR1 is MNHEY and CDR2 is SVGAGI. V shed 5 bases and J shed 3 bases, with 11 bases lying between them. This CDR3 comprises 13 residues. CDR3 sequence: CASSPGRHYEQYF. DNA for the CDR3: TGTGCCAGCAGTCCAGGAAGACACTACGAGCAGTACTTC.

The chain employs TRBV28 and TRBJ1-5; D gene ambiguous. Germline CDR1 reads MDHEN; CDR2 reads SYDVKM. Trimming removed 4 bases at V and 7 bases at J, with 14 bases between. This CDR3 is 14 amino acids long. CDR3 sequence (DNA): TGTGCCAGCAGTTCCGTCGGGGTGGGACAGCCCCAGCATTTT. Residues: CASSSVGVGQPQHF. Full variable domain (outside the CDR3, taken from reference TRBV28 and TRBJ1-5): DVKVTQSSRYLVKRTGEKVFLECVQDMDHENMFWYRQDPGLGLRLIYFSYDVKMKEKGDIPEGYSVSREKKERFSLILESASTNQTSMYLCASSSVGVGQPQHFGDGTRLSIL.

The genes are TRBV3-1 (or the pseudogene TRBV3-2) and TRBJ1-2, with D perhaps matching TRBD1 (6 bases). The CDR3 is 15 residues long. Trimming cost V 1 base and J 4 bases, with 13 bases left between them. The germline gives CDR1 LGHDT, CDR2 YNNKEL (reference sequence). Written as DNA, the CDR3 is TGTGCCAGCAGCCAAGTAAACAGGGCTGGCTATGGCTACACCTTC. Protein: CASSQVNRAGYGYTF.

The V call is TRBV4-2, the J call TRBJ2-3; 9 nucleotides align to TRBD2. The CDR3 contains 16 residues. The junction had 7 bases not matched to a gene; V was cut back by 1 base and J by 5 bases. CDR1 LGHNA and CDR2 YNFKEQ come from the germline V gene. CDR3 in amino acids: CASSQAPAGGGDTQYF. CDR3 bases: TGTGCCAGCAGCCAAGCTCCCGCGGGGGGGGGAGATACGCAGTATTTT.

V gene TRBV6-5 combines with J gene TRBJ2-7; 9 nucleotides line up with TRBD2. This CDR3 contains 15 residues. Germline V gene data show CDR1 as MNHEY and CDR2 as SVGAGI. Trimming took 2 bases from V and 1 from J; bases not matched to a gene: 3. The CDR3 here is CASSYAGGVSYEQYF. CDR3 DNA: TGTGCCAGCAGTTACGCGGGGGGGGTTTCCTACGAGCAGTACTTC.

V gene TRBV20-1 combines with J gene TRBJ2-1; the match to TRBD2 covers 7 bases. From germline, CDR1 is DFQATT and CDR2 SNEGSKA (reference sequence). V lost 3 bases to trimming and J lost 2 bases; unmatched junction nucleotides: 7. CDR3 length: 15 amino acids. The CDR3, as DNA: TGCAGTGCTAGTGTGGCGGGGGTCACCTACAATGAGCAGTTCTTC. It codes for CSASVAGVTYNEQFF.

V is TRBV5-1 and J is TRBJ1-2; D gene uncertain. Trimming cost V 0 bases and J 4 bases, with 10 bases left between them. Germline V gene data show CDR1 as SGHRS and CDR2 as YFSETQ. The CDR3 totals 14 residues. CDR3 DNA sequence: TGCGCCAGCAGCTTGGGACTTACCAGCTATGGCTACACCTTC. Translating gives CASSLGLTSYGYTF.

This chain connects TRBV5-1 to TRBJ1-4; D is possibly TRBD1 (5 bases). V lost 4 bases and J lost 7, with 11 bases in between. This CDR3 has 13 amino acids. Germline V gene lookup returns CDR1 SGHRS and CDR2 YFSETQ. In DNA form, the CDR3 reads TGCGCCAGCAGCAGGAGGGGCGGTGAAAAACTGTTTTTT. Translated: CASSRRGGEKLFF.

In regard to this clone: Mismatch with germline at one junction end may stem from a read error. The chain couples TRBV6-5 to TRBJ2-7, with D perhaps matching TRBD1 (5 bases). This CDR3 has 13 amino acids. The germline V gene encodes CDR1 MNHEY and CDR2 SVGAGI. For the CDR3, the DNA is TGTGCCACCTCCCCGAGCAGGGCAGCAAGTTTCCTCTTC. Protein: CATSPSRAASFLF.

The CDR3 DNA reads as TGTGCCAGCAGCTTAGGATCGACAGTTGCGAGCTCTGGAAACACCATATATTTT. Its translation is CASSLGSTVASSGNTIYF. The V and J genes are TRBV7-6 and TRBJ1-3, with D perhaps TRBD1 (5 bases). The CDR3 has 18 amino acids. Germline V gives CDR1 SGHVS, CDR2 FNYEAQ. The V gene lost 1 base and the J gene lost 0 bases, with 16 bases spanning the gap.

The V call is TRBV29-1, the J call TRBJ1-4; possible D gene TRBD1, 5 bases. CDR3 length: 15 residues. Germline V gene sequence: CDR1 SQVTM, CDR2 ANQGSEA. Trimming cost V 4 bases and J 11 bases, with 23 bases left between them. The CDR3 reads CSVGVPTVSSWKLFF. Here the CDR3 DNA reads TGCAGCGTTGGGGTACCGACAGTCTCCTCTTGGAAACTGTTTTTT.

The CDR3 region has the DNA TGTGCCAGCAGCCCCCTACAGGGGCCTACCTACAATGAGCAGTTCTTC. Encoded protein: CASSPLQGPTYNEQFF. The rearrangement uses TRBV5-5 and TRBJ2-1, with 7 bases that match TRBD1. Germline values: CDR1 SGHKS, CDR2 YYEKEE (reference sequence). V shed 4 bases and J 2 bases; nucleotides not matched to a gene: 9. The CDR3 totals 16 residues.

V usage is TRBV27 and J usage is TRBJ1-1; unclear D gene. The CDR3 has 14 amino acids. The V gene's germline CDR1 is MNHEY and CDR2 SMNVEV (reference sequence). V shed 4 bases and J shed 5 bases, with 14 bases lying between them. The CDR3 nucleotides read TGTGCCAGCAGTTCCACCTCGGGGTGGACTGAAGCTTTCTTT. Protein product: CASSSTSGWTEAFF.

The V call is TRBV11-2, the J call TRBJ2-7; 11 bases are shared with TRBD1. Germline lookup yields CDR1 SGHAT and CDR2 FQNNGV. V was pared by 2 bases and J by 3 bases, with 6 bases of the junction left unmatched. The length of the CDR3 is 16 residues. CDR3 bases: TGTGCCAGCAGCTTACGGGGGACAGGGGGAAACTACGAGCAGTACTTC. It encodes CASSLRGTGGNYEQYF.

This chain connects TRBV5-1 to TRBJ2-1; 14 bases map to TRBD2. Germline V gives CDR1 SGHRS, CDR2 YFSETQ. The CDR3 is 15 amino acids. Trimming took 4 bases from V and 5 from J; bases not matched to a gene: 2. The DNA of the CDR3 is TGCGCCAGCAGCAGGGGACTAGCGGGGGACAATGAGCAGTTCTTC. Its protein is CASSRGLAGDNEQFF.

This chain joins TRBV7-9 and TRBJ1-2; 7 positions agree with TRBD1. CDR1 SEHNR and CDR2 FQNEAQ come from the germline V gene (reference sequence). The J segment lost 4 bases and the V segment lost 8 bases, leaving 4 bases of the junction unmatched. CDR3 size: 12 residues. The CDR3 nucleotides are TGTGCCAGCGCCGACAGGGTCTATGGCTACACCTTC. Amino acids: CASADRVYGYTF.

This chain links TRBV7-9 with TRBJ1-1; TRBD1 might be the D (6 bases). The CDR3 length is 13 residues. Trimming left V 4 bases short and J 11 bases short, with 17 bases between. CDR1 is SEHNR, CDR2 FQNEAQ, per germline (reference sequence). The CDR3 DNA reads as TGTGCCAGCAGCTCGCCTCAGGGGAGCGGTGCTTTCTTT. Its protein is CASSSPQGSGAFF.